This T cell receptor beta chain was profiled in a study of OX40 agonist ivuxolimab in advanced cancers. The wider study: Patients received intravenous ivuxolimab every 2 weeks at 0.01 to 10 mg/kg. Those treated in dose escalation had hepatocellular carcinoma, melanoma, renal cell cancer or head and neck cancer. The study reported partial responses in three patients: one hepatocellular carcinoma, two cutaneous melanoma.

The sample holds one count of this clone. TCRdb's copy holds only in-frame clones and misses some; the assay was immunoSEQ multiplex PCR. The data show roughly 77,000 clones, roughly 92% seen once. Germline V lookup: CDR1 SGHVS, CDR2 FNYEAQ. This CDR3 has 15 residues. Unmatched junction bases numbered 8, after V lost 6 bases and J lost 2 bases. This rearrangement joins TRBV7-6 to TRBJ2-7, with 9 bases fitting TRBD1. The receptor was isolated from an adult with an advanced solid tumor such as melanoma, head and neck, liver or kidney cancer. The material was CD4+ or CD8+ T cells sorted from blood, obtained in a trial of the OX40 agonist ivuxolimab. For the CDR3, the DNA is TGTGCCAGCAGGCGTGGGACAGGGAGTCCCTACGAGCAGTACTTC. Protein: CASRRGTGSPYEQYF.